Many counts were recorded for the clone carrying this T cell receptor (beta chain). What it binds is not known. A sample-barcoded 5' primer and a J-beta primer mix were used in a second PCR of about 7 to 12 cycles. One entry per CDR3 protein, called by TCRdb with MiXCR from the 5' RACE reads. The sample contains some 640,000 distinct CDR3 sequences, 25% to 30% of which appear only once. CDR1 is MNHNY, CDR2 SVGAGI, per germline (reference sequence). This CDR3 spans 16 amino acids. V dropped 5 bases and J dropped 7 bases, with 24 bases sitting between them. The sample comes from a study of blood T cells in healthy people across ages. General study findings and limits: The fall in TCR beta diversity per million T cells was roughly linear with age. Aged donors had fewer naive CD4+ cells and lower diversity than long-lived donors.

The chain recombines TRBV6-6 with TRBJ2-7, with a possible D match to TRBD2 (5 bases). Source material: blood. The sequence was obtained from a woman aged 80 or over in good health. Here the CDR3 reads CASSDHSSMRAREQYF. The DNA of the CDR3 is TGTGCCAGCAGTGATCATTCGAGTATGAGGGCGCGAGAGCAGTACTTC.